This T cell receptor beta chain appears in the sequencing data of a study of TIL therapy for anti-PD-1-resistant metastatic lung cancer. On the study more broadly: Tumor harvest preceded PD-1/PD-L1 blockade, followed by nivolumab treatment. Tumors had a median PD-L1 proportion score of 5% to 6.5%.

Germline V gene data show CDR1 as MNHEY and CDR2 as SVGEGT. The CDR3 is 16 residues long. V was pared by 6 bases and J by 5 bases, with 9 bases of the junction left unmatched. Time point: pre-treatment sample, taken before nivolumab and TIL therapy. Patients were adults with stage 4 NSCLC. The immunoSEQ assay was v3. Sequenced by immunoSEQ multiplex PCR; TCRdb stores in-frame clones only, minus some. The sample includes roughly 46,000 clones, roughly 85% seen only once; the top ten take around 5%. Source: blood, taken at baseline. This chain connects TRBV6-2 or TRBV6-3 to TRBJ1-4; 10 positions match TRBD1. The TCR sequence derives from a person between 25 and 79 years old with non-small cell lung cancer. As DNA, the CDR3 is TGTGCCAGCAGCCAAGGGACAGGGGTGCGGAATGAAAAACTGTTTTTT. Translated, it gives CASSQGTGVRNEKLFF.